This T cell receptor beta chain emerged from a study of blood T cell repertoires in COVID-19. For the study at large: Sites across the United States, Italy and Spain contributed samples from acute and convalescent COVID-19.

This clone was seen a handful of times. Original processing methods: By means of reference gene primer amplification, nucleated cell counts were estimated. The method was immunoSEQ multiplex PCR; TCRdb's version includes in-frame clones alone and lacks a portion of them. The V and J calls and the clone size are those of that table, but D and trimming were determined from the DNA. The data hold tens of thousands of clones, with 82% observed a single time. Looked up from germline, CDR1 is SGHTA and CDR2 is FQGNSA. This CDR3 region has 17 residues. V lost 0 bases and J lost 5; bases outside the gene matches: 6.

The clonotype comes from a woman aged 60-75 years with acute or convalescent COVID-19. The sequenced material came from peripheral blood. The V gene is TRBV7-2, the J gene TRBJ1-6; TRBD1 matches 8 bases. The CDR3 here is CASSLAGTGPNNSPLHF. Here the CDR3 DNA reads TGTGCCAGCAGCTTAGCAGGGACAGGCCCTAATAATTCACCCCTCCACTTT. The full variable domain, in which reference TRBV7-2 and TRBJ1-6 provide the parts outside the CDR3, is GAGVSQSPSNKVTEKGKDVELRCDPISGHTALYWYRQSLGQGLEFLIYFQGNSAPDKSGLPSDRFSAERTGGSVSTLTIQRTQQEDSAVYLCASSLAGTGPNNSPLHFGNGTRLTVT.